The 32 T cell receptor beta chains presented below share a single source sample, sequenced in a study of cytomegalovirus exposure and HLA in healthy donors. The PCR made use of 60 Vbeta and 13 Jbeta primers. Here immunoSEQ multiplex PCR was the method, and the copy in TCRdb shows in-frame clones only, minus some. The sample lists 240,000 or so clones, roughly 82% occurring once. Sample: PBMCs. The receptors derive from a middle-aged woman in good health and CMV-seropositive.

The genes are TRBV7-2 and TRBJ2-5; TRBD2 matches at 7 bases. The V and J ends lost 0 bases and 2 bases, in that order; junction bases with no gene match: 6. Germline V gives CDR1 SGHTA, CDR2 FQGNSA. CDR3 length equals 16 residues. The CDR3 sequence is CASSLAHGGGQETQYF. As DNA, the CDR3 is TGTGCCAGCAGCTTAGCGCACGGCGGGGGTCAAGAGACCCAGTACTTC.

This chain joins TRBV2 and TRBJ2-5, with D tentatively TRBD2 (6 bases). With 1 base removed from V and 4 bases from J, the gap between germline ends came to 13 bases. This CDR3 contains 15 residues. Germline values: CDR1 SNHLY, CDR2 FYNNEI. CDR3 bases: TGTGCCAGCAGTGAAGAGACTAGGATCCGAGAGACCCAGTACTTC. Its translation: CASSEETRIRETQYF.

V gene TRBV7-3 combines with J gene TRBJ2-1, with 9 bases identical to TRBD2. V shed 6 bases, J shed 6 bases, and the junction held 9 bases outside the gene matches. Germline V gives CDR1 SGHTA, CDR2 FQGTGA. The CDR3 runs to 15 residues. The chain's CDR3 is CASRPSGGPGNEQFF. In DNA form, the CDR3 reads TGTGCCAGCAGACCGAGCGGGGGGCCAGGCAATGAGCAGTTCTTC. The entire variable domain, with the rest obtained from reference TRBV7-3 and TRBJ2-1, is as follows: GAGVSQTPSNKVTEKGKYVELRCDPISGHTALYWYRQSLGQGPEFLIYFQGTGAADDSGLPNDRFFAVRPEGSVSTLKIQRTERGDSAVYLCASRPSGGPGNEQFFGPGTRLTVL.

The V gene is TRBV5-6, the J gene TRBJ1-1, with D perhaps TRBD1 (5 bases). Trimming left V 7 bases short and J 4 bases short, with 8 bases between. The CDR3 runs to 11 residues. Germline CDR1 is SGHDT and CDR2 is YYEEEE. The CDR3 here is CASWGGTEAFF. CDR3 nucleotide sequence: TGTGCCAGCTGGGGGGGCACTGAAGCTTTCTTT.

The chain's CDR3 is CASSWDSTTDTQYF. Here the CDR3 DNA reads TGTGCCAGCAGCTGGGACAGTACCACAGATACGCAGTATTTT. The V call is TRBV5-6, the J call TRBJ2-3, with 7 bases identical to TRBD1. The CDR3 has 14 residues. V was pared by 3 bases and J by 2 bases, with 3 bases of the junction left unmatched. Germline assignment: CDR1 SGHDT and CDR2 YYEEEE.

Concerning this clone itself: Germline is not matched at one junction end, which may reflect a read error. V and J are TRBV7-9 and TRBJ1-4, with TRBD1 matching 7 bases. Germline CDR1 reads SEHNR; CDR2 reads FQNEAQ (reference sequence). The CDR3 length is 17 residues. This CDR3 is CSSSQFSGSGQNEKLFF. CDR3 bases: TGTTCCAGCAGCCAATTTTCGGGGTCGGGACAGAATGAAAAACTGTTTTTT. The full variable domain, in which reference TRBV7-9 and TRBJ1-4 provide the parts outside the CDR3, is DTGVSQNPRHKITKRGQNVTFRCDPISEHNRLYWYRQTLGQGPEFLTYFQNEAQLEKSRLLSDRFSAERPKGSFSTLEIQRTEQGDSAMYLCSSSQFSGSGQNEKLFFGSGTQLSVL.

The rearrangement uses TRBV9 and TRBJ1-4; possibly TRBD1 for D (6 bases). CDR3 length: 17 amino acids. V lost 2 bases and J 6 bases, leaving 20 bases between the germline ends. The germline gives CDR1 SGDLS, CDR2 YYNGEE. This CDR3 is CASSVGLRGGSDEKLFF. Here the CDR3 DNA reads TGTGCCAGCAGCGTCGGTCTTAGGGGGGGCTCGGATGAAAAACTGTTTTTT.

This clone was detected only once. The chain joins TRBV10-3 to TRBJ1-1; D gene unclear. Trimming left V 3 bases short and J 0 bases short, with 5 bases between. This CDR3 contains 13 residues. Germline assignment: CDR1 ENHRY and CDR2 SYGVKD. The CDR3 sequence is CAISEQMNTEAFF. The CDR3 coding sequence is TGTGCCATCAGTGAACAGATGAACACTGAAGCTTTCTTT.

In DNA form, the CDR3 reads TGTGCCATCGGGCAGCTGGGCGGAGGCTACAATGAGCAGTTCTTC. It specifies CAIGQLGGGYNEQFF. The rearrangement uses TRBV10-3 and TRBJ2-1; TRBD2 is a possible D gene (5 bases). Germline-derived CDR1 and CDR2 are ENHRY and SYGVKD. This CDR3 is 15 amino acids long. V was shortened by 8 bases and J by 3 bases, with 17 bases between the two germline ends.

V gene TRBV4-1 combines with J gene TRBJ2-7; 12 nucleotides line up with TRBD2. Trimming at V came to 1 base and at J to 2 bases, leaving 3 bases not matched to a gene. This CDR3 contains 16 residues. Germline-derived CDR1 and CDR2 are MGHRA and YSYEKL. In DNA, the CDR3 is TGCGCCAGCAGCCAAGGGAGGACTAGCGGGACCTACGAGCAGTACTTC. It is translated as CASSQGRTSGTYEQYF.

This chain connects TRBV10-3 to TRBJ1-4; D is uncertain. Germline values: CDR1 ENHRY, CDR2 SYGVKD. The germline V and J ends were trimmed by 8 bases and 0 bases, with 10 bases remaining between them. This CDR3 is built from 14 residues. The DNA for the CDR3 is TGTGCCATCGCAAAGAGCGCAACTAATGAAAAACTGTTTTTT. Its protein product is CAIAKSATNEKLFF.

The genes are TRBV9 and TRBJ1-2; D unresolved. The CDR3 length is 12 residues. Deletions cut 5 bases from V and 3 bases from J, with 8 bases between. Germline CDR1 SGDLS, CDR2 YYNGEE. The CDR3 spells CASSLADYGYTF. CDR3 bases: TGTGCCAGCAGTTTGGCGGACTATGGCTACACCTTC.

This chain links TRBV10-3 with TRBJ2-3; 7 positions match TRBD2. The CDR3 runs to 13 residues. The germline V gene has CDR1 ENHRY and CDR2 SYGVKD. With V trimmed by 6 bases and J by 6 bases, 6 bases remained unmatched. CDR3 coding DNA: TGTGCCATCAGGCTCGAGGGAGGGGATACGCAGTATTTT. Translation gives CAIRLEGGDTQYF.

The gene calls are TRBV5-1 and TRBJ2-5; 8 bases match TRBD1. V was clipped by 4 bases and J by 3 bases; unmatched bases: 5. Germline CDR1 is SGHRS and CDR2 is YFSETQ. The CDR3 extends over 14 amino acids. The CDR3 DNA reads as TGCGCCAGCAGCCAAGACAGGGGTGAAGAGACCCAGTACTTC. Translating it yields CASSQDRGEETQYF.

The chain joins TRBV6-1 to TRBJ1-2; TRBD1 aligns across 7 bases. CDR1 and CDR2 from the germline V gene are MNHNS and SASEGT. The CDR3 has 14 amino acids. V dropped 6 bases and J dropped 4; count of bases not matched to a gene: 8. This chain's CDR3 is CASRETGQGYGYTF. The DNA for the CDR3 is TGTGCCAGCAGGGAGACAGGGCAAGGCTATGGCTACACCTTC.

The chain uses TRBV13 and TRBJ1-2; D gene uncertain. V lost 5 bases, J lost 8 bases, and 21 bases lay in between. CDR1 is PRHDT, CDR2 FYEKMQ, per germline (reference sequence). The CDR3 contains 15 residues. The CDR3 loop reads CASSSTVSGAGGYTF. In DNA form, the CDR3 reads TGTGCCAGCAGCAGTACTGTCTCAGGCGCGGGAGGCTACACCTTC.

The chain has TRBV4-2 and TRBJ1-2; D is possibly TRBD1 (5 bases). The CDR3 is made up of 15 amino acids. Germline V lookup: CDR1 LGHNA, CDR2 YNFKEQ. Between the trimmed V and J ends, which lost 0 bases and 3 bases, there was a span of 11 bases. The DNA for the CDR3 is TGTGCCAGCAGCCAAGATCGGCAGGGATACTATGGCTACACCTTC. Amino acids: CASSQDRQGYYGYTF.

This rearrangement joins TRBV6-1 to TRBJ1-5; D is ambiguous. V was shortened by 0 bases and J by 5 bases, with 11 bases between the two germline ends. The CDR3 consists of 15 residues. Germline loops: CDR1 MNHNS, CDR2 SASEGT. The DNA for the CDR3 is TGTGCCAGCAGTGAAGCGCCACGCCGGGATCAGCCCCAGCATTTT. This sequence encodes CASSEAPRRDQPQHF.

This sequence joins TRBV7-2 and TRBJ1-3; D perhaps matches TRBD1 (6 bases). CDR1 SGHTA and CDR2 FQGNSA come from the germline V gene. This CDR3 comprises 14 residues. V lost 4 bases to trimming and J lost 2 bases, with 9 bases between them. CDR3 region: CASSSQGTGNTIYF. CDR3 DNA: TGTGCCAGCAGCTCACAGGGTACTGGAAACACCATATATTTT.

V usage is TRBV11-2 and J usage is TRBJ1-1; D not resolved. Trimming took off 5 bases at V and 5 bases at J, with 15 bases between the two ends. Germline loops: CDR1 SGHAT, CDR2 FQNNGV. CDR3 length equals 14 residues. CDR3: CASSVLEGTTEAFF. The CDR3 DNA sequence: TGTGCCAGCAGCGTACTAGAGGGAACTACTGAAGCTTTCTTT. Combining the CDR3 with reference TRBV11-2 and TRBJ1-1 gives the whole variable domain EAGVAQSPRYKIIEKRQSVAFWCNPISGHATLYWYQQILGQGPKLLIQFQNNGVVDDSQLPKDRFSAERLKGVDSTLKIQPAKLEDSAVYLCASSVLEGTTEAFFGQGTRLTVV.

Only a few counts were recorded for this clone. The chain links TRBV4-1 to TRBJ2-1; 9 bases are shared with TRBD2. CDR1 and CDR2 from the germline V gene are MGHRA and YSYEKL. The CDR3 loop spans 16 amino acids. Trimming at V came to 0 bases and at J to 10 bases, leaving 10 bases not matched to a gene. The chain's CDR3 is CASSQDSLAGSGEQFF. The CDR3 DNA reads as TGCGCCAGCAGCCAAGATTCCCTAGCGGGGTCGGGGGAGCAGTTCTTC.

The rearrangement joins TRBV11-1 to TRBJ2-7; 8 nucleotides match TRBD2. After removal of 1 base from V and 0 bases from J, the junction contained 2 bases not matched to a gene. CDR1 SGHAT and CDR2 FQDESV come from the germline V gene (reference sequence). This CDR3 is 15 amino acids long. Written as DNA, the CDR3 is TGTGCCAGCAGCTTAGTCAGCGGGAGCTCCTACGAGCAGTACTTC. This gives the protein CASSLVSGSSYEQYF. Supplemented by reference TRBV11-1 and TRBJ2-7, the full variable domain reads EAEVAQSPRYKITEKSQAVAFWCDPISGHATLYWYRQILGQGPELLVQFQDESVVDDSQLPKDRFSAERLKGVDSTLKIQPAELGDSAMYLCASSLVSGSSYEQYFGPGTRLTVT.

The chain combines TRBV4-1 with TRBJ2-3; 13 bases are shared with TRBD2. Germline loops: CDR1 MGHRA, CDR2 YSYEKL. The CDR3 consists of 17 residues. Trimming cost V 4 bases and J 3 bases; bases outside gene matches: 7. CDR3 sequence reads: CASSLRTSGRNTDTQYF. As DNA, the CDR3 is TGCGCCAGCAGCCTCCGGACTAGCGGGAGAAATACAGATACGCAGTATTTT.

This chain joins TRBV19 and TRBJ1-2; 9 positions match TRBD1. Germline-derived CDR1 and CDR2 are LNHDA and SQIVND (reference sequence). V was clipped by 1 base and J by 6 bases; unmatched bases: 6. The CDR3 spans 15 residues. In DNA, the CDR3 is TGTGCCAGTAGTATAGCCGGACAGGGGAGGGATGGCTACACCTTC. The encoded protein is CASSIAGQGRDGYTF.

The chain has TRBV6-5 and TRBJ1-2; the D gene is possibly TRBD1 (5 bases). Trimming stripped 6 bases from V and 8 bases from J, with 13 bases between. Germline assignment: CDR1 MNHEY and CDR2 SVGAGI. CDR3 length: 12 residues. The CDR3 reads CASRSRGGGYTF. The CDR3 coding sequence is TGTGCCAGCAGATCAAGGGGTGGAGGCTACACCTTC.

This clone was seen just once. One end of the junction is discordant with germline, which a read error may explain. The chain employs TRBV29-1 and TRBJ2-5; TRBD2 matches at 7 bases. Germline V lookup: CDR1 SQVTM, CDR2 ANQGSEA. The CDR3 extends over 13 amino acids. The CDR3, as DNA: TGCAGCGTGGGAGGGCATGACCAAGAGGCCCAGTACTTC. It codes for CSVGGHDQEAQYF.

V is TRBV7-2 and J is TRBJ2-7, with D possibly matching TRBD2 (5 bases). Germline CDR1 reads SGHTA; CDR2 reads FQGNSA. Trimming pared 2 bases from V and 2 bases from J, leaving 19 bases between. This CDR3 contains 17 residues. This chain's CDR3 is CASSLREGLPNPYEQYF. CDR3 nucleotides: TGTGCCAGCAGCTTAAGAGAAGGACTTCCTAACCCCTACGAGCAGTACTTC.

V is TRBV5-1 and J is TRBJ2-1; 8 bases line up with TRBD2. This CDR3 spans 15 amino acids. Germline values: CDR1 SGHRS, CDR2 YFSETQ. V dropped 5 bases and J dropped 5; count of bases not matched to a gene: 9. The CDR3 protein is CASRVLGTRHNEQFF. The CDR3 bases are TGCGCCAGCAGAGTACTCGGGACTAGACACAATGAGCAGTTCTTC.

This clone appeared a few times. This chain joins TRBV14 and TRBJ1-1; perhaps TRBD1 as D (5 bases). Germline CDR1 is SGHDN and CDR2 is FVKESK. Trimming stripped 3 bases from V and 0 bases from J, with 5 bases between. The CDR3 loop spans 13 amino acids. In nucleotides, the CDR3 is TGTGCCAGCAGCCAGGACATGAACACTGAAGCTTTCTTT. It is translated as CASSQDMNTEAFF.

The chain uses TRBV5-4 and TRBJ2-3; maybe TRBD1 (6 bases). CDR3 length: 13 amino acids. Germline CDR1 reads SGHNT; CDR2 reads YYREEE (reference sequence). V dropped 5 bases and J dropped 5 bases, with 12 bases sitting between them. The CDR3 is CASRPQQGDTQYF. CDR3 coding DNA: TGTGCCAGCAGGCCGCAACAGGGAGATACGCAGTATTTT.

The CDR3 bases are TGTGCCAGCAGCCCGTCGGAGCGGGAGCCTTACAATGAGCAGTTCTTC. This codes for CASSPSEREPYNEQFF. The J gene is TRBJ2-1, the V gene TRBV13; 8 positions match TRBD2. The V gene's germline CDR1 is PRHDT and CDR2 FYEKMQ (reference sequence). The J segment lost 4 bases and the V segment lost 5 bases, leaving 10 bases of the junction unmatched. This CDR3 contains 16 residues.

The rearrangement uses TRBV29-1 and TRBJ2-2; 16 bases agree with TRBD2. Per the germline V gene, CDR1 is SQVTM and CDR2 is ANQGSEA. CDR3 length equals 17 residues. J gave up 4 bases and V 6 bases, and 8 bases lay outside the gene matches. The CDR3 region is CSVPGLAGGPPTGELFF. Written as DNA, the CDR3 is TGCAGCGTACCGGGACTAGCGGGAGGGCCGCCCACCGGGGAGCTGTTTTTT.